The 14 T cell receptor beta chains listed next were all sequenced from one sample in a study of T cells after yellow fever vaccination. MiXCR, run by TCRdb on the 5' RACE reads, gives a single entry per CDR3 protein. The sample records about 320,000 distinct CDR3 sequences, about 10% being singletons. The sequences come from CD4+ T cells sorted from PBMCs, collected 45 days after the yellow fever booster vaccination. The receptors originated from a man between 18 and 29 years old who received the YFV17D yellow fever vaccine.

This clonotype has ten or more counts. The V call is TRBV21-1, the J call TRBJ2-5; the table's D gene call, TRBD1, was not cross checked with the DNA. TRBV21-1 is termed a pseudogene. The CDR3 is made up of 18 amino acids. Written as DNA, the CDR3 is TGTGCCAGCAGCAAAGATCTCCTGGGGGCTGACAACCAAGAGACCCAGTACTTC. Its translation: CASSKDLLGADNQETQYF.

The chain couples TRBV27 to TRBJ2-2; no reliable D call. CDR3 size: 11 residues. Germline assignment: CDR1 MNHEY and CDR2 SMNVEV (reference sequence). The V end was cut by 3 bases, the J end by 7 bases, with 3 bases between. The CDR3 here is CASSFDGELFF. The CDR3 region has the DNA TGTGCCAGCAGTTTCGACGGGGAGCTGTTTTTT.

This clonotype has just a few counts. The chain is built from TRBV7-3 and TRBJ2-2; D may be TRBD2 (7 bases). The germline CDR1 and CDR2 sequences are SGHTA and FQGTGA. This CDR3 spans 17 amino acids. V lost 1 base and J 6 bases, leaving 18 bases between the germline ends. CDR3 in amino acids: CASSLIGGALGSGELFF. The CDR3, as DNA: TGTGCCAGCAGCTTAATTGGGGGGGCCCTCGGGTCCGGGGAGCTGTTTTTT.

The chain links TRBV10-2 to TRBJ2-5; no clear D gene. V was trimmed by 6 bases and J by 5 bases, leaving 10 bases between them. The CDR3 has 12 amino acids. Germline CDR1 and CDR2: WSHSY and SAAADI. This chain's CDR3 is CASRAQMETQYF. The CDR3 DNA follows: TGCGCCAGCAGGGCCCAAATGGAGACCCAGTACTTC.

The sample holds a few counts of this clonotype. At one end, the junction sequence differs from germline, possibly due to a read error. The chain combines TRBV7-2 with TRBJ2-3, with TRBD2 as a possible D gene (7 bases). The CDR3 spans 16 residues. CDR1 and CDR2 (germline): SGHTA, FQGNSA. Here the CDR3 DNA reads TGTGCCAGCAGCCTAGCGGTTGGCGGGGGCCCAGATACGCAGTATTTT. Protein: CASSLAVGGGPDTQYF.

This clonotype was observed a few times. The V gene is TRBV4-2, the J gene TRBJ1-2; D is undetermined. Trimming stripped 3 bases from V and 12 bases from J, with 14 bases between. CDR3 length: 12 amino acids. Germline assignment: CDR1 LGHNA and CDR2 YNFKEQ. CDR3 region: CASSHWGEGHTF. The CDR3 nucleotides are TGTGCCAGCAGCCACTGGGGTGAGGGCCACACCTTC.

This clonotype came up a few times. The CDR3: CASSSPKTSGSTDTQYF. The DNA of the CDR3 is TGTGCCAGCAGTTCCCCCAAGACTAGCGGCAGCACAGATACGCAGTATTTT. The chain has TRBV28 and TRBJ2-3, with TRBD2 matching 9 bases. The germline V gene has CDR1 MDHEN and CDR2 SYDVKM. This CDR3 has 17 residues. J gave up 0 bases and V 4 bases, and 8 bases lay outside the gene matches.

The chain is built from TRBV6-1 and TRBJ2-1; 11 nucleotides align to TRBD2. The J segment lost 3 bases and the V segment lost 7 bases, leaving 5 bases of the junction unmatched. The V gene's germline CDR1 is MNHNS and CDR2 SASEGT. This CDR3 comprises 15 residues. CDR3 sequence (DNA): TGTGCCAGCAACTCCGGGACTAGCGGCTACAATGAGCAGTTCTTC. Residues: CASNSGTSGYNEQFF.

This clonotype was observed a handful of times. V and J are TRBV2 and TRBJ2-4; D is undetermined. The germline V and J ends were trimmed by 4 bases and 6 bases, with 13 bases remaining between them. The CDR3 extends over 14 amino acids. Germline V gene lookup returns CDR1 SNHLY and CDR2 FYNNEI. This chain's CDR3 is CASSAYRQVNIQYF. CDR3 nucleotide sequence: TGTGCCAGCAGTGCGTATCGACAAGTAAACATTCAGTACTTC.

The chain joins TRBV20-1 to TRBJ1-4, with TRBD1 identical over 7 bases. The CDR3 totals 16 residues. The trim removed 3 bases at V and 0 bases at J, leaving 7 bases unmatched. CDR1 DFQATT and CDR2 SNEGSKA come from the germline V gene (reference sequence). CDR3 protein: CSARGGTAATNEKLFF. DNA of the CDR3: TGCAGTGCTAGGGGCGGGACAGCCGCAACTAATGAAAAACTGTTTTTT.

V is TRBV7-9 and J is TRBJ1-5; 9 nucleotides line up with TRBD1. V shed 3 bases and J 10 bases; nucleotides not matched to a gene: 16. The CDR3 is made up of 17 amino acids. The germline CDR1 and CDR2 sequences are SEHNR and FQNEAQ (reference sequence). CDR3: CASSLGRGQGLREPQHF. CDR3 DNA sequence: TGTGCCAGCAGCTTGGGGCGGGGACAGGGCCTTCGGGAACCCCAGCATTTT.

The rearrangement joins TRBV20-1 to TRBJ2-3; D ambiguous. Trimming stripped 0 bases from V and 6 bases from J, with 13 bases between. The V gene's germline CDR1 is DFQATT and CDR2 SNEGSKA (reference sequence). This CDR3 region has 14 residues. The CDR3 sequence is CSARDAAPRDTQYF. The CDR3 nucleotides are TGCAGTGCTAGAGATGCCGCCCCGAGGGATACGCAGTATTTT.

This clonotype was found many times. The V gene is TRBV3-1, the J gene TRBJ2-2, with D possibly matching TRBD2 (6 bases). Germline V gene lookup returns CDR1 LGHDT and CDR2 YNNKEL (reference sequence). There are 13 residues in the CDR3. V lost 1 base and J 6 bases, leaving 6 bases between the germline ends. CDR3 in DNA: TGTGCCAGCAGCCAAGGGGAGGCCGGGGAGCTGTTTTTT. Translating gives CASSQGEAGELFF.

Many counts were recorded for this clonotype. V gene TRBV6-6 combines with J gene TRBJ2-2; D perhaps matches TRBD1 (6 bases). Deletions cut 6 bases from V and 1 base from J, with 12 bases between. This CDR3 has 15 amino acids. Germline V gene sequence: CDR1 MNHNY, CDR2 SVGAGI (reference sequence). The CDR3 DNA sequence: TGTGCCAGCAGATTGTCGACAGGGAACACCGGGGAGCTGTTTTTT. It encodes CASRLSTGNTGELFF.